Below, 30 T cell receptor beta chains from the same sample are listed, as sequenced in a study of blood T cell repertoires in COVID-19. Repertoires were generated with immunoSEQ multiplex PCR, while TCRdb's copy carries only in-frame clones and drops some. The table includes approximately 150,000 clones, roughly 87% detected once. The sequenced sample consisted of peripheral blood. These receptors all stem from a woman aged 55-70 years with active or convalescent COVID-19.

This clone was seen once. V and J are TRBV4-1 and TRBJ1-1, with D possibly matching TRBD1 (5 bases). The CDR3 contains 15 residues. The V gene's germline CDR1 is MGHRA and CDR2 YSYEKL. Trimming removed 1 base from V and 3 bases from J, with 12 bases in between. The CDR3 reads CASSQAAGFDTEAFF. As DNA, the CDR3 is TGCGCCAGCAGCCAAGCGGCAGGGTTTGACACTGAAGCTTTCTTT.

This clone has just one count. The J gene is TRBJ1-1, the V gene TRBV4-3; D not resolved. CDR1 and CDR2 from the germline V gene are LGHNA and YSLEER. The CDR3 has 14 amino acids. Trimming took off 1 base at V and 1 base at J, with 7 bases between the two ends. The CDR3 sequence: CASSQGFGNTEAFF. In DNA form, the CDR3 reads TGCGCCAGCAGCCAAGGGTTCGGGAACACTGAAGCTTTCTTT.

The rearrangement links TRBV6-5 to TRBJ1-2; 9 nucleotides align to TRBD1. CDR1 and CDR2 from the germline V gene are MNHEY and SVGAGI. After removal of 2 bases from V and 8 bases from J, the junction contained 9 bases not matched to a gene. The CDR3 sequence is 15 residues long. Here the CDR3 DNA reads TGTGCCAGCAGTTACACCTCGACAGGGGGTCGGGGCTACACCTTC. Translating it yields CASSYTSTGGRGYTF.

For the CDR3, the DNA is TGTGCCAGCAGCATTGGACAGCCCTTCTCCTACAATGAGCAGTTCTTC. Translating it yields CASSIGQPFSYNEQFF. This sequence joins TRBV9 and TRBJ2-1; perhaps TRBD1 as D (6 bases). V was shortened by 4 bases and J by 0 bases, with 14 bases between the two germline ends. The V gene's germline CDR1 is SGDLS and CDR2 YYNGEE. The CDR3 loop spans 16 amino acids.

This clone was recorded only once. The chain carries TRBV7-9 and TRBJ1-4, with unresolved D. This CDR3 has 14 residues. V was cut by 5 bases and J by 0 bases, with 7 bases left in between. Germline values: CDR1 SEHNR, CDR2 FQNEAQ (reference sequence). The CDR3 here is CASSPYATNEKLFF. CDR3 nucleotides: TGTGCCAGCAGCCCGTATGCAACTAATGAAAAACTGTTTTTT.

This chain connects TRBV3-1 (or the pseudogene TRBV3-2) to TRBJ1-2; 8 nucleotides agree with TRBD1. Germline V lookup: CDR1 LGHDT, CDR2 YNNKEL (reference sequence). This CDR3 region has 14 residues. The J segment lost 8 bases and the V segment lost 4 bases, leaving 9 bases of the junction unmatched. CDR3 residues: CASSREQGVGGYTF. CDR3 sequence (DNA): TGTGCCAGCAGCCGAGAACAGGGGGTAGGCGGCTACACCTTC.

The rearrangement uses TRBV6-4 and TRBJ1-1; TRBD1 matches at 11 bases. The ends lost 2 bases at V and 7 bases at J; junction bases unmatched: 9. The CDR3 covers 16 residues. Germline CDR1 is MRHNA and CDR2 is SNTAGT. CDR3 nucleotide sequence: TGTGCCAGCAGTGACCGTAGCGGACAGGGGGCTGATGAAGCTTTCTTT. This translates into CASSDRSGQGADEAFF.

The V and J genes are TRBV9 and TRBJ2-5; TRBD1 matches 9 bases. Germline V gives CDR1 SGDLS, CDR2 YYNGEE. This CDR3 contains 12 residues. The V and J ends lost 8 bases and 3 bases, in that order; junction bases with no gene match: 2. The CDR3 bases are TGTGCCAGGGGGACAGGGAAAGAGACCCAGTACTTC. It specifies CARGTGKETQYF.

V usage is TRBV19 and J usage is TRBJ1-1; 9 bases fit TRBD1. The CDR3 spans 13 residues. Per germline, CDR1 LNHDA and CDR2 SQIVND (reference sequence). J was trimmed by 5 bases and V by 9 bases; bases with no gene match: 7. The CDR3 sequence is CASQTGGRTEAFF. CDR3 nucleotide sequence: TGTGCCAGCCAAACAGGGGGCAGGACTGAAGCTTTCTTT.

A few counts support this clone. The V call is TRBV9, the J call TRBJ2-7; TRBD1 agrees at 10 bases. The CDR3 length is 15 residues. The ends lost 0 bases at V and 2 bases at J; junction bases unmatched: 2. Germline loops: CDR1 SGDLS, CDR2 YYNGEE. DNA of the CDR3: TGTGCCAGCAGCGTAGACGGGACAGGGGCCTACGAGCAGTACTTC. This encodes CASSVDGTGAYEQYF.

This chain links TRBV6-6 with TRBJ1-5, with TRBD1 matching 7 bases. Looked up from germline, CDR1 is MNHNY and CDR2 is SVGAGI (reference sequence). The CDR3 extends over 13 amino acids. Trimming took 10 bases from V and 2 from J; bases not matched to a gene: 5. CDR3 protein: CANQGDGNQPQHF. The CDR3 DNA reads TGTGCCAATCAGGGGGATGGCAATCAGCCCCAGCATTTT.

The chain recombines TRBV19 with TRBJ1-2; D might be TRBD1 (5 bases). V lost 3 bases and J lost 8, with 28 bases in between. This CDR3 has 18 residues. Germline V gene data show CDR1 as LNHDA and CDR2 as SQIVND (reference sequence). The DNA of the CDR3 is TGTGCCAGTAGTATCGAGGCCCCGGGACTCTCCTTTGCGGGGGGCTACACCTTC. Amino acids: CASSIEAPGLSFAGGYTF.

This clone has more than one count but fewer than ten. This chain uses TRBV6-5 with TRBJ1-6; D remains ambiguous. This CDR3 spans 15 amino acids. Germline CDR1 and CDR2: MNHEY and SVGAGI. The ends were cut back, 0 bases at V and 5 bases at J, with 8 bases in the middle. The CDR3 sequence is CASSYSTSNNSPLHF. The DNA for the CDR3 is TGTGCCAGCAGTTACTCAACGAGTAATAATTCACCCCTCCACTTT.

The chain employs TRBV7-9 and TRBJ2-1, with D possibly being TRBD2 (7 bases). Germline CDR1 and CDR2: SEHNR and FQNEAQ (reference sequence). V gave up 5 bases and J gave up 7 bases, with 12 bases separating them. The CDR3 runs 13 residues. The CDR3, as DNA: TGTGCCAGCAGCGGGGGGGCGGTAAATGAGCAGTTCTTC. Translated, it gives CASSGGAVNEQFF. Combining the CDR3 with reference TRBV7-9 and TRBJ2-1 gives the whole variable domain DTGVSQNPRHKITKRGQNVTFRCDPISEHNRLYWYRQTLGQGPEFLTYFQNEAQLEKSRLLSDRFSAERPKGSFSTLEIQRTEQGDSAMYLCASSGGAVNEQFFGPGTRLTVL.

This rearrangement joins TRBV12-3 or TRBV12-4 to TRBJ1-1; 11 nucleotides match TRBD1. The CDR3 contains 13 residues. Trimming cost V 6 bases and J 10 bases; bases outside gene matches: 7. CDR3 nucleotides: TGTGCCAGCAGCCTGGACAGGGGGCTGGTAGCTTTCTTT. The encoded protein is CASSLDRGLVAFF.

The gene calls are TRBV6-1 and TRBJ1-2, with D uncertain. In germline, CDR1 is MNHNS, CDR2 SASEGT. This CDR3 contains 18 residues. Trimming took off 0 bases at V and 3 bases at J, with 20 bases between the two ends. Written as DNA, the CDR3 is TGTGCCAGCAGTGAAGCGCTTCTTAGTACAGCAAATTACTATGGCTACACCTTC. Translated: CASSEALLSTANYYGYTF.

This chain links TRBV29-1 with TRBJ2-7; 7 bases line up with TRBD1. V lost 6 bases, J lost 4 bases, and 6 bases stayed unmatched. The CDR3 is 12 amino acids. Looked up from germline, CDR1 is SQVTM and CDR2 is ANQGSEA. Here the CDR3 reads CSVANRGYEQYF. As DNA, the CDR3 is TGCAGCGTCGCAAACAGGGGATACGAGCAGTACTTC.

CDR3 amino acids: CASSPTGGNTEAFF. The CDR3 coding sequence is TGCGCCAGCAGCCCGACAGGCGGGAACACTGAAGCTTTCTTT. The chain has TRBV5-1 and TRBJ1-1, with a tentative D call TRBD1 (6 bases). In germline, CDR1 is SGHRS, CDR2 YFSETQ. The CDR3 spans 14 residues. V lost 4 bases, J lost 1 base, and 11 bases lay in between.

This chain joins TRBV29-1 and TRBJ2-5, with 8 nucleotides matching TRBD1. Per the germline V gene, CDR1 is SQVTM and CDR2 is ANQGSEA. The ends lost 7 bases at V and 5 bases at J; junction bases unmatched: 6. The CDR3 covers 12 residues. Here the CDR3 reads CSARTGPETQYF. Here the CDR3 DNA reads TGCAGCGCACGGACAGGGCCGGAGACCCAGTACTTC.

This clone was seen just once. V usage is TRBV2 and J usage is TRBJ2-5, with D hard to call. The V and J ends lost 2 bases and 0 bases respectively, with 4 bases between them. CDR1 is SNHLY and CDR2 is FYNNEI in the germline V gene. This CDR3 spans 13 amino acids. CDR3 nucleotides: TGTGCCAGCAGTGAAACATACCAAGAGACCCAGTACTTC. It specifies CASSETYQETQYF.

V is TRBV5-5 and J is TRBJ2-2, with 7 bases identical to TRBD2. Trimming at V came to 3 bases and at J to 5 bases, leaving 7 bases not matched to a gene. From germline, CDR1 is SGHKS and CDR2 YYEKEE (reference sequence). The CDR3 has 15 amino acids. CDR3 DNA sequence: TGTGCCAGCAGCTCAGGACTAGTTAGGACCGGGGAGCTGTTTTTT. Translation gives CASSSGLVRTGELFF.

This clone was observed at least ten times. The rearrangement joins TRBV15 to TRBJ1-6, with D unclear. CDR1 and CDR2 from the germline V gene are LNHNV and YYDKDF (reference sequence). The CDR3 covers 14 residues. The V end was cut by 0 bases, the J end by 8 bases, with 8 bases between. The CDR3 DNA sequence: TGTGCCACCAGCAGAGACCCCGGGGATTCACCCCTCCACTTT. Translated, it gives CATSRDPGDSPLHF.

The V call is TRBV21-1, the J call TRBJ2-1; the DNA was not compared with TRBD1, the D call given in the table. TRBV21-1 is deemed a pseudogene. The CDR3 has 16 amino acids. This CDR3 reads CASTRKGQDSYNEQFF. Written as DNA, the CDR3 is TGTGCCAGCACACGCAAGGGACAGGACTCCTACAATGAGCAGTTCTTC.

V and J are TRBV6-5 and TRBJ1-4; D not resolved. The CDR3 length is 14 residues. Between the trimmed V and J ends, which lost 5 bases and 7 bases, there was a span of 14 bases. The germline V gene has CDR1 MNHEY and CDR2 SVGAGI. The CDR3 reads CASSRTEHTEKLFF. The CDR3 DNA sequence: TGTGCCAGCAGTCGAACAGAGCATACTGAAAAACTGTTTTTT.

V and J are TRBV7-2 and TRBJ2-7, with 9 bases matching TRBD1. There are 14 residues in the CDR3. J lost 4 bases, V lost 4 bases, and 5 bases had no gene match. The V gene's germline CDR1 is SGHTA and CDR2 FQGNSA. The CDR3 nucleotides read TGTGCCAGCAGCTCACAGGGGGCTGCGTACGAGCAGTACTTC. Protein sequence: CASSSQGAAYEQYF.

The chain employs TRBV19 and TRBJ1-1, with 7 nucleotides matching TRBD1. Germline loops: CDR1 LNHDA, CDR2 SQIVND (reference sequence). Trimming at V came to 7 bases and at J to 2 bases, leaving 10 bases not matched to a gene. The CDR3 contains 15 residues. In DNA, the CDR3 is TGTGCCAGTACACCCCAGGGGGGCGGAAACACTGAAGCTTTCTTT. Translated: CASTPQGGGNTEAFF.

Only a few counts were recorded for this clone. The genes are TRBV19 and TRBJ1-1, with D possibly TRBD1 on 5 matching bases. CDR1 is LNHDA and CDR2 is SQIVND in the germline V gene (reference sequence). CDR3 length: 14 amino acids. V lost 3 bases, J lost 4 bases, and 12 bases lay in between. The CDR3, as DNA: TGTGCCAGTAGTATGGGAAGGAGGGGCACTGAAGCTTTCTTT. This encodes CASSMGRRGTEAFF. The full variable domain, completed using reference TRBV19 and TRBJ1-1, is DGGITQSPKYLFRKEGQNVTLSCEQNLNHDAMYWYRQDPGQGLRLIYYSQIVNDFQKGDIAEGYSVSREKKESFPLTVTSAQKNPTAFYLCASSMGRRGTEAFFGQGTRLTVV.

V is TRBV28 and J is TRBJ1-6; D unresolved. The CDR3 covers 14 residues. Deletions cut 2 bases from V and 10 bases from J, with 12 bases between. The germline V gene has CDR1 MDHEN and CDR2 SYDVKM. The CDR3 nucleotides read TGTGCCAGCAGTTTAGGTCCAGCGGGGTCACCCCTCCACTTT. Translation: CASSLGPAGSPLHF.

The J gene is TRBJ1-2, the V gene TRBV6-5; no clear D. V gave up 2 bases and J gave up 0 bases, with 13 bases separating them. This CDR3 spans 16 amino acids. Per germline, CDR1 MNHEY and CDR2 SVGAGI. The CDR3 bases are TGTGCCAGCAGTTACGATGGAGTAAATCCTAACTATGGCTACACCTTC. Translated, it gives CASSYDGVNPNYGYTF.

J is TRBJ1-1 and V is TRBV5-6; tentatively, D is TRBD1 (5 bases). Trimming cost V 0 bases and J 0 bases, with 9 bases left between them. CDR1 and CDR2 from the germline V gene are SGHDT and YYEEEE. The CDR3 extends over 15 amino acids. The DNA for the CDR3 is TGTGCCAGCAGCTTGGTTGCAGGGCTGAACACTGAAGCTTTCTTT. Encoded protein: CASSLVAGLNTEAFF.